This TCR beta chain originates from a study of cytomegalovirus exposure and HLA in healthy donors (TCRdb year 2017). Background on the whole study: The 700 or so repertoires of the first cohort and the roughly 120 validation repertoires were produced on the same platform, according to a later analysis. The study was designed to test whether signatures of past pathogen exposure could be identified by cataloging public T cell receptors. A separate validation cohort of approximately 130 different subjects was used in addition to the roughly 620-subject first cohort. To predict cytomegalovirus infection status, the study brought together high-throughput TCR immunosequencing, statistical association of individual TCRs with disease status, and machine learning.

Study-level results and caveats: A later analysis found that TCRs clustered in the first cohort also tended to co-occur in the approximately 120 validation repertoires, with 94% of cluster scores above 0. All 120 or so repertoires were used to score co-occurrence in the validation cohort in a later analysis, because that analysis had no HLA typing for the cohort. In both the original and validation cohorts, the classifier was reported to diagnose cytomegalovirus status with high specificity and sensitivity. The study listed 150 to 200 TCR beta chains as associated with cytomegalovirus. In vitro tests confirmed that a few of the cytomegalovirus-associated TCR beta chains recognize cytomegalovirus antigens. While some public TCRs were present in many individuals, most TCR sequences turned up only very rarely across donors. The authors suggested that the approach could potentially be generalized to other disease states and immunological phenotypes.

Notes on this clone: Its antigen is currently not known. The record has no base qualities; no much larger clone is one base away.

Trimming at the junction amounts to 4 bases on V and 0 bases on J, and the germline ends lie 8 bases apart. Reading from cysteine to phenylalanine, the CDR3 counts 13 amino acids. The CDR3 DNA has 39 bases and is translated from base 1. The germline V gene gives CDR1 as SGDLS and CDR2 as YYNGEE. Library construction relied on the immunoSEQ multiplex PCR assay. Processing in the source paper ran as follows. A statistical classification framework was built for diagnosing cytomegalovirus status from the catalog of TCR beta chain sequences. Entries here come from immuneACCESS through TCRdb and include only in-frame sequences with V and J called. Some clones fail to appear in such tables; in the studies checked, an unresolved V gene covers under half of the shortfall, and the cause of the remainder is unknown. V and J calls and clone size are as listed in that table; D and trimming were resolved from the DNA. Recorded for this sample are 150,000 to 200,000 clones; around four fifths of them occurred a single time. The ten largest clonotypes hold 6% to 9% of the sample.

The donors belonged to the validation cohort of around 120 subjects, which was separate from the roughly 670-subject first cohort. The sequence is built from TRBV9 and TRBJ2-7; the D gene cannot be resolved reliably. Sequencing input: PBMCs. The sequence was collected from a man aged 18-30 years in good health and CMV-seropositive. The sequenced DNA: TGTGCCAGCAGCTCCGGTGGCTCCTACGAGCAGTACTTC. Translated, it reads CASSSGGSYEQYF.